The present T cell receptor (beta chain) was sequenced within a study of blood T cell repertoires in COVID-19 (dated by TCRdb to 2019 to 2021). Regarding the complete study: The collaborator samples originated in the United States, Italy and Spain and spanned the acute and convalescent phases of COVID-19. The material from the prospective study consisted of cDNA or gDNA derived from T cells, B-cell-depleted T cells, or PBMCs. Sample metadata almost always included a de-identified subject ID, COVID-19 status, age in years and sex. Samples were obtained from the ongoing ImmuneRACE study (first 160 participants) and from over 1,000 subjects provided by 6 global collaborators. Where HLA class I and class II types were available, the types were taken from metadata supplied by the sample provider, not from assay-based typing. Deeply sampled blood TCRbeta repertoires from subjects exposed to, actively infected with, or recovered from COVID-19 were included in the dataset. The repertoires were made available in a free public database intended to serve as a resource for research on the immune response to SARS-CoV-2. Study-wide findings and limitations: The quantity of clinical and demographic metadata differed by source and by participant and was supplied without curation.

TCRbeta CDR3 regions were amplified from genomic DNA by means of the immunoSEQ Assay, a bias-controlled multiplex PCR. The source study handled its data this way. The number of nucleated cells in each sample was estimated by amplification of reference gene primers within the assay. To quantify the absolute abundance of each unique TCRbeta CDR3 rearrangement, sequence reads were collapsed and filtered. For each sample, productive Simpson clonality was calculated by taking the square root of Simpson's diversity index across productive rearrangements. In its TCRdb copy, this immuneACCESS table keeps in-frame sequences only and misses some clones. Where compared with another copy, unresolved V genes explain less than half of these, and the others have no known cause. From that table come the V and J calls and clone size; the DNA was used to work out D and trimming. The sample records a few hundred thousand clones, roughly 85% of which are singletons. The ten largest account for around 5.9% of the sample.

Taken from cysteine to phenylalanine, the CDR3 has 19 residues. Just the 57-base CDR3 DNA is kept, in frame starting at base 1. In the prospective study, participants were about 18 to 90 years old, resided in fewer than 25 geographic areas of the United States, and were enrolled through a virtual design. In the prospective study, cohorts were assigned on the basis of participant-reported clinical history obtained from a screening survey and a study questionnaire. For ImmuneRACE Cohort 3, a participant was defined as recovered based on two consecutive negative NP/OP PCR tests, clearance by a healthcare professional, or resolution of symptoms. Mobile phlebotomists in the prospective study collected whole blood, serum and a nasopharyngeal or oropharyngeal swab from every participant. Over a roughly two-month period, participants in the prospective study had the option of providing additional blood draws and questionnaires. Prospective study blood samples were shipped either frozen or at room temperature before DNA extraction.

As regards this clone: Its specific antigen is unknown. No quality values exist for individual bases; no much larger clone is one base distant.

This receptor was obtained from a woman in her twenties or thirties who had recovered from COVID-19. The V and J genes are TRBV1 and TRBJ1-1; TRBD1 was called by the table and not checked on the DNA. TRBV1 is flagged as a pseudogene. The sample comprised PBMCs or T cells enriched from blood (not recorded which). The CDR3 region: CTSSQDLAPGQGENTEAFF. The DNA reads as follows: TGCACCAGCAGCCAAGATCTTGCCCCGGGACAGGGAGAGAACACTGAAGCTTTCTTT.